This note documents a single T cell receptor beta chain sequence. Its specificity is not known. The sample originates from a study of T-cell reconstitution after alpha-beta-depleted transplantation in children. Notes on the study in general: The study reportedly traced alpha-beta T cells about two months after transplant to several hundred expanded graft clones. Newly generated T cells supplied most T-cell counts and diversity one year post-transplant. Some patients' high day-60 TCRbeta diversity was traced to surviving recipient T cells and thymic progenitors.

Construction of the TCRbeta library involved unique molecular identifiers. TCRdb recomputed calls from the PCR reads with MiXCR, one row per CDR3 protein. The repertoire includes roughly 490,000 distinct CDR3 sequences, over 10% of them detected once, and 14% sits in the top ten. The specimen was PBMCs, mostly from graft donor cells, collected 180 days after TCRalphabeta/CD19-depleted stem cell transplant. The TCR originated in a female patient aged 2 to 10 who had a stem cell transplant for aplastic anemia, so the T cells may come from the graft donor.

CDR3 region: CASSFRGEKFNEQFF. CDR3 sequence (DNA): TGTGCCAGCAGTTTTAGGGGAGAAAAATTCAATGAGCAGTTCTTC. This rearrangement joins TRBV12-3 or TRBV12-4 to TRBJ2-1, with D possibly being TRBD1 or TRBD2 (5 bases each). The CDR3 length is 15 residues. The V gene lost 3 bases and the J gene lost 6 bases, with 15 bases spanning the gap.